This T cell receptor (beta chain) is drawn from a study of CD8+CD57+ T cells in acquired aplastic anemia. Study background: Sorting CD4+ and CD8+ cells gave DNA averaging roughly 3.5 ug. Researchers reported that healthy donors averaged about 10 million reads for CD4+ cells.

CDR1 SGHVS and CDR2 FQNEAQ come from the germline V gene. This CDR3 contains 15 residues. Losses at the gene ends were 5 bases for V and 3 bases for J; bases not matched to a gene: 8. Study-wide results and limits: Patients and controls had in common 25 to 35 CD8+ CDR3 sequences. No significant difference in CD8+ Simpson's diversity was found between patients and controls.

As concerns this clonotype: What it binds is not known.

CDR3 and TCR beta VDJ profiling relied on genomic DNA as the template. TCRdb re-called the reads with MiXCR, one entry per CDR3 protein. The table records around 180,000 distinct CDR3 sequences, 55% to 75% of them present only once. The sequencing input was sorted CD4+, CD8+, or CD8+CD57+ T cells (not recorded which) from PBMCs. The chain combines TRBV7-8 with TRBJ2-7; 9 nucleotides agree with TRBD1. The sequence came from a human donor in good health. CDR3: CASSQNRDRVYEQYF. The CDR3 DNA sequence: TGTGCCAGCAGCCAGAACCGGGACAGGGTCTACGAGCAGTACTTC.